This T cell receptor (beta chain) was retrieved from a study of tumor-infiltrating lymphocytes in primary liver carcinoma. Study-wide context: Tumor staging was T1-T3 N0M0; sizes spanned about 4 to 10 cm across.

A note on this clonotype: This may arise from a read error, as a much more abundant clone is one base away.

Germline DNA was also extracted, while the blood RNA originated from unsorted whole blood. It was before surgery that roughly 3.9 milliliters of peripheral blood were collected. From around 520 ng of total RNA, TCR beta-specific cDNA was reverse-transcribed using a constant-region primer. Generation of the TCR beta libraries relied on three nested multiplex PCR rounds using slightly modified ARM-PCR. Each of the first two PCR rounds ran approximately 10 cycles with TRBV1-TRBV30 forward and C-beta reverse primers. MiXCR, run by TCRdb on the multiplex PCR reads, gives a single entry per CDR3 protein. The sample holds hundreds of thousands of distinct CDR3 sequences; less than 75% are singletons and the top ten take 9% to 10%. The germline V gene encodes CDR1 SGHKS and CDR2 YYEKEE (reference sequence). This CDR3 spans 15 amino acids.

The origin of this receptor is a man aged 40-49 years with primary liver carcinoma and hepatitis B virus infection. This chain uses TRBV5-5 with TRBJ2-5; D is possibly TRBD1 (6 bases). The specimen was peripheral blood. In DNA, the CDR3 is TGTGCCAGCAGCTTGGACAGGGCTAGACAAGGGACCCAGTACTTC. Its protein is CASSLDRARQGTQYF.